This is a list of T cell receptor beta chains from one sample in a study of lymphopenia after photon versus proton radiotherapy. Generated by immunoSEQ multiplex PCR, the TCRdb table keeps only in-frame clones and is missing some. Of 25,000 to 30,000 clones in the sample, 75% to 90% were seen once. The material sequenced was peripheral blood, taken from a patient treated with photon-based radiotherapy. These receptor sequences come from a young man with gastric cancer. Each CDR3 is given with its conserved first and last residue. Fields, in order: D gene, V gene, clone size, J gene, CDR3 protein, CDR3 DNA. The D gene is left open where the match is weak. The size entry is marked missing in some rows and otherwise reads once, few, many or a size class.

.	TRBV7-2	.	TRBJ1-5	CASSLALGEQPQHF	TGTGCCAGCAGCTTAGCGCTTGGGGAACAGCCCCAGCATTTT
.	TRBV6-6	.	TRBJ1-5	CASRQGHRTPQHF	TGTGCCAGCAGGCAGGGTCACCGGACGCCCCAGCATTTT
.	TRBV6-4	medium-sized	TRBJ2-1	CASSDGGGSSYNEQFF	TGTGCCAGCAGTGACGGGGGCGGCAGCTCCTACAATGAGCAGTTCTTC
TRBD2	TRBV4-3	.	TRBJ2-1	CASSRARTSAYNEQFF	TGCGCCAGCAGCCGAGCAAGGACTAGCGCTTACAATGAGCAGTTCTTC
.	TRBV7-9	.	TRBJ1-1	CASSFAGGVTEAFF	TGTGCCAGCAGCTTCGCGGGAGGAGTCACTGAAGCTTTCTTT
.	TRBV9	few	TRBJ1-1	CASSNSDHTEAFF	TGTGCCAGCAGCAATAGTGACCACACTGAAGCTTTCTTT
.	TRBV11-2	.	TRBJ2-5	CASSLGAETQYF	TGTGCCAGCAGCTTAGGGGCCGAGACCCAGTACTTC
.	TRBV7-9	.	TRBJ1-3	CASSQPGHKSGNTIYF	TGTGCCAGCAGCCAACCGGGACACAAGTCTGGAAACACCATATATTTT
TRBD1	TRBV7-2	.	TRBJ1-5	CASSFSGTGGNQPQHF	TGTGCCAGCAGCTTTTCCGGGACAGGGGGGAATCAGCCCCAGCATTTT
.	TRBV19	.	TRBJ1-2	CASRGGGAYGYTF	TGTGCCAGTAGAGGGGGGGGCGCCTATGGCTACACCTTC
.	TRBV5-1	.	TRBJ1-2	CASSLDASGRGLVGYTF	TGCGCCAGCAGCTTGGACGCGTCCGGCAGGGGATTAGTTGGCTACACCTTC
.	TRBV7-9	.	TRBJ2-1	CASSPGNNEQFF	TGTGCCAGCAGCCCCGGTAACAATGAGCAGTTCTTC
.	TRBV6-5	.	TRBJ1-1	CASREHRVDETEAFF	TGTGCCAGCAGAGAGCACAGGGTTGACGAAACTGAAGCTTTCTTT
TRBD2	TRBV7-6	.	TRBJ2-1	CASSRSLAGDNEQFF	TGTGCCAGCAGCCGCAGCCTAGCGGGAGACAATGAGCAGTTCTTC
TRBD2	TRBV10-2	.	TRBJ2-2	CASSVRAGVRTGELFF	TGCGCCAGCAGTGTCAGAGCGGGAGTACGGACCGGGGAGCTGTTTTTT
TRBD2	TRBV27	.	TRBJ2-5	CASSSGTSEETQYF	TGTGCCAGCAGTTCAGGGACTAGCGAAGAGACCCAGTACTTC
TRBD2	TRBV29-1	.	TRBJ2-5	CSVDGSGETQYF	TGCAGCGTTGATGGTAGCGGGGAGACCCAGTACTTC
.	TRBV11-2	.	TRBJ2-3	CASSLTPDTQYF	TGTGCCAGCAGCTTAACCCCAGATACGCAGTATTTT
.	TRBV6-1	.	TRBJ1-1	CASRDKSGLNTEAFF	TGTGCCAGCAGGGACAAATCGGGACTTAACACTGAAGCTTTCTTT
TRBD1	TRBV19	.	TRBJ1-1	CASTLRDRSNTEAFF	TGTGCCAGTACCCTCCGGGACAGGTCGAACACTGAAGCTTTCTTT
TRBD1	TRBV10-3	.	TRBJ2-7	CAIRGQETYEQYF	TGTGCCATCAGAGGACAGGAGACCTACGAGCAGTACTTC
TRBD1	TRBV11-2	.	TRBJ1-5	CASSLILTGDSSNQPQHF	TGTGCCAGCAGCTTAATCTTGACAGGGGACTCTAGTAATCAGCCCCAGCATTTT
.	TRBV5-8	.	TRBJ1-1	CASSTNQGLREAFF	TGTGCCAGCAGCACGAACCAGGGACTTCGTGAAGCTTTCTTT
.	TRBV7-6	once	TRBJ1-2	CASSLRRGGAVASYGYTF	TGTGCCAGCAGCTTAAGACGAGGGGGGGCGGTCGCAAGTTATGGCTACACCTTC
.	TRBV11-2	.	TRBJ2-1	CASSPRRINEQFF	TGTGCCAGCAGCCCCCGGCGGATCAATGAGCAGTTCTTC
.	TRBV27	.	TRBJ1-2	CASFGGNYGYTF	TGTGCCAGCTTCGGTGGGAACTATGGCTACACCTTC
.	TRBV5-8	.	TRBJ1-2	CASSPRRGYGYTF	TGTGCCAGCAGCCCACGGAGGGGCTATGGCTACACCTTC
.	TRBV11-3	.	TRBJ1-3	CASSLASGNTIYF	TGTGCCAGCAGCTTAGCCTCAGGAAACACCATATATTTT
.	TRBV4-2	few	TRBJ1-2	CASSQDPGGANYGYTF	TGTGCCAGCAGCCAAGACCCGGGGGGCGCTAACTATGGCTACACCTTC
TRBD2	TRBV19	.	TRBJ2-5	CASSIAGIGAGAKETQYF	TGTGCCAGTAGTATAGCCGGCATAGGAGCGGGAGCGAAAGAGACCCAGTACTTC
.	TRBV6-5	.	TRBJ2-2	CASSYSITGELFF	TGTGCCAGCAGTTACTCGATCACCGGGGAGCTGTTTTTT
.	TRBV7-8	.	TRBJ2-2	CASSSHGGDSTGELFF	TGTGCCAGCAGCTCCCATGGCGGGGATTCGACCGGGGAGCTGTTTTTT
TRBD2	TRBV6-1	.	TRBJ2-7	CASSYDASGNEQYF	TGTGCCAGCAGCTACGATGCTAGCGGTAACGAGCAGTACTTC
.	TRBV10-3	once	TRBJ1-5	CAISEGGNSNQPQHF	TGTGCCATCAGTGAGGGGGGAAATAGCAATCAGCCCCAGCATTTT
TRBD2	TRBV5-6	.	TRBJ2-1	CASIREGTYNEQFF	TGTGCCAGCATCCGGGAGGGCACCTACAATGAGCAGTTCTTC
TRBD1	TRBV6-6	.	TRBJ2-5	CASSRGQGETQYF	TGTGCCAGCAGCAGAGGACAGGGAGAGACCCAGTACTTC